The rows below give T cell receptor beta chains drawn from one sample of a study of OX40 agonist ivuxolimab in advanced cancers. Only in-frame clones appear in the TCRdb table, and some are missing; sequencing was by immunoSEQ multiplex PCR. The data contain tens of thousands of clones, around 94% of them singletons. Sequencing used CD4+ or CD8+ T cells sorted from blood, obtained in a trial of the OX40 agonist ivuxolimab. The source is an adult with an advanced solid tumor such as melanoma, head and neck, liver or kidney cancer. Both conserved end residues are trimmed from each CDR3. The order of the fields is V gene, CDR3 protein.

TRBV7-6,ASSPLRPPDTQY
TRBV11-2,ASRPRGGETQY
TRBV6-6,ASIEGGPPAYEQY
TRBV7-2,ASSLGASAQDTQY
TRBV30,AWTGVYEQY
TRBV27,ASSLGLRRDGGNYGYT
TRBV19,ASSPRPPGTDTQY
TRBV6-4,ASSDSAPPGRPYEQY
TRBV7-6,ASGLEGVTGELF
TRBV10-3,AISESSAGVDTEAF
TRBV4-1,ASNQGRENEKLF
TRBV4-2,ASSLGASGGNEQY
TRBV19,ASSPPGRVDTQY
TRBV19,ASLAGGLGEQF
TRBV19,ASSIAGAGELF
TRBV28,ASSFSPYEQY
TRBV27,ASSRPGLAGDTGELF
TRBV4-1,ASSQDTGGYGYT